This paragraph covers one TCR beta chain sequence. This specimen belongs to a study of blood T cell repertoires in COVID-19. Study background: Both acute and convalescent COVID-19 samples were obtained from the United States, Italy and Spain.

With 0 bases removed from V and 5 bases from J, the gap between germline ends came to 10 bases. Germline CDR1 reads MNHEY; CDR2 reads SMNVEV (reference sequence). The CDR3 loop spans 14 amino acids. Produced via immunoSEQ multiplex PCR; TCRdb's table is partial and in-frame only. This sample has roughly 70,000 clones; approximately 90% occur once, and the top ten carry approximately 8%. The genes are TRBV27 and TRBJ1-1, with D perhaps matching TRBD1 (5 bases). Sequences were obtained from peripheral blood. This receptor was obtained from a human donor in a cohort sampled during active COVID-19. Here the CDR3 reads CASSLSGGNTEAFF. CDR3 nucleotide sequence: TGTGCCAGCAGTTTATCCGGGGGGAATACTGAAGCTTTCTTT.